This TCR beta chain was documented in a study of T-cell reconstitution after alpha-beta-depleted transplantation in children. Study findings and constraints: Counts and diversity of T cells one year after transplant came mostly from newly produced T cells. Several hundred rapidly expanded clones from non-depleted graft cells reportedly supplied alpha-beta T cells about two months post-transplant. Surviving recipient T cells and thymic progenitors accounted for the high day-60 TCRbeta diversity observed in some patients.

Germline CDR1 and CDR2: SGHDN and FVKESK. V was trimmed by 4 bases and J by 4 bases, leaving 14 bases between them. The CDR3 spans 15 residues. This clonotype was counted ten times or more. The target antigen is unknown. It was with unique molecular identifiers that the TCRbeta library was prepared. TCRdb reprocessed the PCR reads via MiXCR and lists one record per CDR3 protein. The repertoire holds about 580,000 distinct CDR3 sequences, with roughly 24% as singletons. This receptor was obtained from a boy younger than two who had a stem cell transplant for acute myeloid leukemia, so the T cells may come from the graft donor. The specimen comprised PBMCs, mostly from graft donor cells, sampled 360 days after TCRalphabeta/CD19-depleted stem cell transplant. The chain carries TRBV14 and TRBJ2-1; perhaps TRBD2 as D (5 bases). Here the CDR3 DNA reads TGTGCCAGCAGCCCCGAATGGGAGCGATACAATGAGCAGTTCTTC. This translates into CASSPEWERYNEQFF.